The 10 T cell receptor beta chains below were found in one sample sequenced in a study of T cells in Graves' hyperthyroidism and ophthalmopathy. Amplified TCR beta CDR3 regions came from RNA transcripts. First-round RT-PCR of the TCR CDR3 relied on the HTBI primer set. TCRdb recomputed calls from the multiplex PCR reads with MiXCR, one row per CDR3 protein. The table lists 550,000 to 600,000 distinct CDR3 sequences, over 15% of them singletons. Sequenced material: blood. Every receptor here comes from a young woman with Graves' hyperthyroidism.

The chain links TRBV7-2 to TRBJ2-5; a weak D match, TRBD2 (7 bases). The CDR3 sequence is 16 residues long. Trimming removed 6 bases at V and 5 bases at J, with 22 bases between. The germline V gene has CDR1 SGHTA and CDR2 FQGNSA. This CDR3 is CASSFLGGGRGETQYF. The CDR3 region has the DNA TGTGCCAGCAGTTTTCTTGGGGGCGGGAGAGGGGAGACCCAGTACTTC.

This clonotype was picked up many times. J is TRBJ2-1 and V is TRBV28, with 12 positions matching TRBD2. V shed 7 bases and J 6 bases; nucleotides not matched to a gene: 7. Per the germline V gene, CDR1 is MDHEN and CDR2 is SYDVKM. The CDR3 covers 15 residues. Here the CDR3 reads CASIELAGGRNEQFF. CDR3 nucleotides: TGTGCCAGCATCGAACTAGCGGGAGGTCGCAATGAGCAGTTCTTC.

This clonotype was seen repeatedly, ten times or more. The chain couples TRBV3-1 to TRBJ2-3; 10 positions agree with TRBD2. The CDR3 is made up of 15 amino acids. Germline loops: CDR1 LGHDT, CDR2 YNNKEL (reference sequence). Trimming took 4 bases from V and 4 from J; bases not matched to a gene: 5. Written as DNA, the CDR3 is TGTGCCAGCAGCCTGGGACTAGCGAGACCAGATACGCAGTATTTT. Translating it yields CASSLGLARPDTQYF.

This clonotype was observed at least ten times. V and J are TRBV6-1 and TRBJ2-7; 7 positions agree with TRBD1. Germline lookup yields CDR1 MNHNS and CDR2 SASEGT. The CDR3 is 13 residues long. V trimming: 5 bases; J trimming: 4 bases; junction bases outside the gene matches: 5. Here the CDR3 reads CASSPDRFYEQYF. For the CDR3, the DNA is TGTGCCAGCAGTCCGGACAGGTTTTACGAGCAGTACTTC.

A note on this clonotype: An end of the junction does not agree with germline; a read error may underlie this. The rearrangement joins TRBV7-7 to TRBJ2-5; 7 bases fit TRBD2. Per germline, CDR1 SSHAT and CDR2 FNYEAQ (reference sequence). The CDR3 sequence is 16 residues long. CDR3 DNA: TGTGCTAGCAGCTTATTCGTGACGGGGGGCCAAGAGACCCAGTACTTC. Translating it yields CASSLFVTGGQETQYF.

This clonotype showed up many times. The chain is built from TRBV2 and TRBJ1-5; D might be TRBD1 (5 bases). This CDR3 is 14 amino acids long. Between the trimmed V and J ends, which lost 4 bases and 4 bases, there was a span of 11 bases. The V gene's germline CDR1 is SNHLY and CDR2 FYNNEI. CDR3 coding DNA: TGTGCCAGCAGTGGGAGGACACCGAATCAGCCCCAGCATTTT. It encodes CASSGRTPNQPQHF.

The chain combines TRBV6-1 with TRBJ2-7, with D tentatively TRBD1 (9 bases). Trimming took 7 bases from V and 1 from J, leaving 26 bases between them. Germline V lookup: CDR1 MNHNS, CDR2 SASEGT. The CDR3 length is 18 residues. CDR3 DNA: TGTGCCAGCAAAAAGGGACAGGGTATGAGCGGGGGTTCCTACGAGCAGTACTTC. This gives the protein CASKKGQGMSGGSYEQYF.

This clonotype has more than one count but fewer than ten. Relative to the germline gene, one junction end is altered; a read error may explain this. The V and J genes are TRBV6-1 and TRBJ2-2; D might be TRBD1 (6 bases). Looked up from germline, CDR1 is MNHNS and CDR2 is SASEGT. The CDR3 consists of 14 residues. The CDR3 coding sequence is TGTGCCAGCATCACCGGGACAAACACCGGGGAGCTATTTTTT. Residues: CASITGTNTGELFF.

This clonotype appeared many times. The chain is built from TRBV12-3 or TRBV12-4 and TRBJ2-7, with 7 bases lining up with TRBD2. The V and J ends lost 7 bases and 0 bases, in that order; junction bases with no gene match: 18. The CDR3 consists of 18 residues. The DNA of the CDR3 is TGTGCCAGCATGGGTACCCGAATAGCGGGCGGGAGCTCCTACGAGCAGTACTTC. Its translation: CASMGTRIAGGSSYEQYF.

This clonotype has at least ten counts. The CDR3 spells CASSLPRGELFF. The CDR3 DNA sequence: TGTGCCAGCAGCCTACCCAGGGGGGAGCTGTTTTTT. This chain uses TRBV3-1 with TRBJ2-2; D is unclear. V was shortened by 4 bases and J by 8 bases, with 8 bases between the two germline ends. Per the germline V gene, CDR1 is LGHDT and CDR2 is YNNKEL (reference sequence). CDR3 size: 12 residues.